The TCR beta chain described here comes from a study of blood T cell repertoires in COVID-19. The authors' processing: Researchers report that nucleated cell counts were estimated from reference gene primer amplification. Assay used: immunoSEQ multiplex PCR; TCRdb lists only in-frame clones, some missing. From that table come the V and J calls and clone size; the DNA was used to work out D and trimming. The repertoire holds fewer than 500,000 clones, with approximately 89% as singletons. There are 14 residues in the CDR3. Germline V CDR1 and CDR2: MNHEY, SVGEGT. V shed 6 bases and J shed 2 bases, with 14 bases lying between them. Participant age was about 18 to 89 years, and participants resided in about 25 US areas. Cohorts were assigned according to the clinical history that participants reported. Recovery among Cohort 3 donors was established by two negative PCRs, clearance, or symptom resolution.

The chain links TRBV6-2 or TRBV6-3 to TRBJ2-7, with D tentatively TRBD2 (5 bases). The receptor was derived from a man younger than 45 who had recovered from COVID-19. Input material: PBMCs or T cells enriched from blood (not recorded which). Here the CDR3 reads CASSLRYGAYEQYF. The CDR3, as DNA: TGTGCCAGCAGCTTAAGATACGGGGCCTACGAGCAGTACTTC.